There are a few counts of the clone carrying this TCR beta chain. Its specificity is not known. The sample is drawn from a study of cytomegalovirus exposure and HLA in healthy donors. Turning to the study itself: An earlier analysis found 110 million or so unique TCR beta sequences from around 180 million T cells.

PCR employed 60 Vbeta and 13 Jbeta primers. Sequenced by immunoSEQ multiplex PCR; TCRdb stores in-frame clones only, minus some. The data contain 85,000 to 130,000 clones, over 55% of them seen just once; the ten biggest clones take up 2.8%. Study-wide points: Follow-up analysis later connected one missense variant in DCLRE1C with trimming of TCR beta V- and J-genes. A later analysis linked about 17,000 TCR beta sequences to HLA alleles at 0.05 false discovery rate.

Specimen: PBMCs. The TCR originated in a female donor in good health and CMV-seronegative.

Written as DNA, the CDR3 is TGTGCCAGCAGCGTACGGGATGTCTCTGGAAACACCATATATTTT. Translated, it gives CASSVRDVSGNTIYF. The chain carries TRBV9 and TRBJ1-3; no definite D call. The CDR3 contains 15 residues. CDR1 SGDLS and CDR2 YYNGEE come from the germline V gene. Trimming took off 1 base at V and 0 bases at J, with 8 bases between the two ends.